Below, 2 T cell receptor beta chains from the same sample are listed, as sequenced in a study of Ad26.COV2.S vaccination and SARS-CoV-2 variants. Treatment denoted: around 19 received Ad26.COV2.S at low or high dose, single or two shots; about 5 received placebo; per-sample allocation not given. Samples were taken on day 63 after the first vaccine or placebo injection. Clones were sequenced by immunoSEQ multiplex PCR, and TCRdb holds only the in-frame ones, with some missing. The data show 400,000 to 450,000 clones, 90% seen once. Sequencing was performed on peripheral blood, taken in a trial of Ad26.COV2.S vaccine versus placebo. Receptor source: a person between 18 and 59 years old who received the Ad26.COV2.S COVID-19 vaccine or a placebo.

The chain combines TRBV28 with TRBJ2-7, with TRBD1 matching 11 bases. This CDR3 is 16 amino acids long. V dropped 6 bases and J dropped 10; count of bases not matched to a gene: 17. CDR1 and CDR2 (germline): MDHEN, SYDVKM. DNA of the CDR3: TGTGCCAGCAGCCCGCCGAGGGGACAGGGGGAAAAGAACCAGTACTTC. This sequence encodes CASSPPRGQGEKNQYF.

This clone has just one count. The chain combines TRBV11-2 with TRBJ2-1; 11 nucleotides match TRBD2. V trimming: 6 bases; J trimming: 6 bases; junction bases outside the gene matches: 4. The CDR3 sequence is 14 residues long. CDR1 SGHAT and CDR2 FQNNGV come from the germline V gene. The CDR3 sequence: CASSPGLAANEQFF. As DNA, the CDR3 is TGTGCCAGCAGTCCGGGACTAGCGGCCAATGAGCAGTTCTTC.